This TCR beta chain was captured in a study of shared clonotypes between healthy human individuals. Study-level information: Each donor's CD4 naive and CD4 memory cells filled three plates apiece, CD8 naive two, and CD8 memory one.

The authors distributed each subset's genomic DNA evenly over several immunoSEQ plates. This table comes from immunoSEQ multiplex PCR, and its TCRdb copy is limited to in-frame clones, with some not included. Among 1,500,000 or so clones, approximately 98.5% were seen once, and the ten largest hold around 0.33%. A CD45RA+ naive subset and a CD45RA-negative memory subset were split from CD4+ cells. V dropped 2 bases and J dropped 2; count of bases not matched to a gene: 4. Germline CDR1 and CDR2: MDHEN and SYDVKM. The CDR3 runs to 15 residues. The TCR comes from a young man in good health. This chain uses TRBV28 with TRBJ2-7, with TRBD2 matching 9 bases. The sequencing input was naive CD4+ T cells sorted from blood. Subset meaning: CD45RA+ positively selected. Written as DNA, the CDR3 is TGTGCCAGCAGTTTAGTAGCGGGAGCTCCCTACGAGCAGTACTTC. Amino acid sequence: CASSLVAGAPYEQYF. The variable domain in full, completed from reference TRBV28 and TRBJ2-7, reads DVKVTQSSRYLVKRTGEKVFLECVQDMDHENMFWYRQDPGLGLRLIYFSYDVKMKEKGDIPEGYSVSREKKERFSLILESASTNQTSMYLCASSLVAGAPYEQYFGPGTRLTVT.